What follows are 25 T cell receptor beta chains derived from one specimen sequenced in a study of T cell responses to AZD1222 COVID-19 vaccine. Sequencing was performed with immunoSEQ multiplex PCR; in TCRdb, only in-frame clones are kept and a portion is missing. This sample has 150,000 to 200,000 clones, with roughly 92% found just once. Here the sequenced sample was peripheral blood, taken on day 0 of AZD1222 vaccination. All receptors derive from an adult in good health.

The rearrangement joins TRBV27 to TRBJ2-1, with 7 bases fitting TRBD1. This CDR3 is 14 amino acids long. Trimming at V came to 7 bases and at J to 2 bases, leaving 5 bases not matched to a gene. The germline CDR1 and CDR2 sequences are MNHEY and SMNVEV (reference sequence). CDR3 nucleotide sequence: TGTGCCAGCACAGACAGGGACCCCTACAATGAGCAGTTCTTC. Its protein product is CASTDRDPYNEQFF.

The gene calls are TRBV18 and TRBJ1-1; 10 bases fit TRBD1. The CDR3 runs to 15 residues. Looked up from germline, CDR1 is KGHSH and CDR2 is LQKENI. After removal of 6 bases from V and 8 bases from J, the junction contained 12 bases not matched to a gene. CDR3 sequence: CASSRDRGLEGEAFF. The CDR3 nucleotides read TGTGCCAGCTCGCGGGACAGGGGCTTGGAGGGGGAAGCTTTCTTT.

V is TRBV5-1 and J is TRBJ1-4; tentatively, D is TRBD1 (5 bases). The CDR3 has 15 residues. Germline V CDR1 and CDR2: SGHRS, YFSETQ. V gave up 0 bases and J gave up 8 bases, with 14 bases separating them. DNA for the CDR3: TGCGCCAGCAGCTTGGCGGGCAGGGATGGCGAAAAACTGTTTTTT. It translates to CASSLAGRDGEKLFF.

By share of the sample, this clone is medium-sized. CDR3 DNA: TGTGCCAGCAGTCTAGCGGAGCCGAACACCGGGGAGCTGTTTTTT. It translates to CASSLAEPNTGELFF. V is TRBV7-8 and J is TRBJ2-2; 7 bases match TRBD2. Germline CDR1 is SGHVS and CDR2 is FQNEAQ. The CDR3 covers 15 residues. Germline trimming cut 6 bases from V and 0 bases from J; bases unmatched to any gene: 4.

The chain carries TRBV12-3 or TRBV12-4 and TRBJ1-4; TRBD1 might be the D (5 bases). The CDR3 sequence is 13 residues long. V lost 7 bases and J 8 bases, leaving 14 bases between the germline ends. DNA of the CDR3: TGTGCCAGCACCCTTTGGGGGACGGAAAAACTGTTTTTT. It specifies CASTLWGTEKLFF.

Notes on this clone: The same CDR3 can be traced to other DNA sequences in this sample. The chain carries TRBV6-1 and TRBJ1-5; D ambiguous. V lost 3 bases, J lost 7 bases, and 4 bases lay in between. Germline V gene lookup returns CDR1 MNHNS and CDR2 SASEGT. The CDR3 is 11 residues long. CDR3 protein: CASSEVQPQHF. For the CDR3, the DNA is TGTGCCAGCAGTGAGGTACAGCCCCAGCATTTT.

This clone came up a few times. This chain links TRBV5-1 with TRBJ1-4, with D possibly matching TRBD1 (6 bases). CDR3 length: 16 residues. V was shortened by 1 base and J by 4 bases, with 14 bases between the two germline ends. Germline V gene data show CDR1 as SGHRS and CDR2 as YFSETQ. In nucleotides, the CDR3 is TGCGCCAGCAGCTTGCTGAACAGGGCGGGTAATGAAAAACTGTTTTTT. It is translated as CASSLLNRAGNEKLFF.

The V and J genes are TRBV3-1 (or the pseudogene TRBV3-2) and TRBJ2-7; D is perhaps TRBD2 (6 bases). CDR3 length: 14 amino acids. In germline, CDR1 is LGHDT, CDR2 YNNKEL (reference sequence). V was trimmed by 4 bases and J by 0 bases, leaving 10 bases between them. The CDR3 is CASSLGTLSYEQYF. As DNA, the CDR3 is TGTGCCAGCAGCCTCGGGACTCTCTCCTACGAGCAGTACTTC.

The chain couples TRBV19 to TRBJ2-1, with 10 positions matching TRBD2. There are 14 residues in the CDR3. Germline V CDR1 and CDR2: LNHDA, SQIVND (reference sequence). V shed 5 bases, J shed 8 bases, and the junction held 6 bases outside the gene matches. The CDR3 sequence: CASSDGGTSDEQFF. Here the CDR3 DNA reads TGTGCCAGTAGTGATGGCGGGACTAGCGATGAGCAGTTCTTC.

The chain recombines TRBV28 with TRBJ1-5; D gene unclear. CDR3 length equals 17 residues. CDR1 MDHEN and CDR2 SYDVKM come from the germline V gene. V lost 4 bases to trimming and J lost 1 base, with 17 bases between them. The CDR3 is CASSSGDRLESNQPQHF. The CDR3 DNA sequence: TGTGCCAGCAGTTCGGGAGACCGCCTTGAAAGCAATCAGCCCCAGCATTTT.

The chain joins TRBV4-1 to TRBJ2-1; D is possibly TRBD2 (6 bases). This CDR3 has 19 amino acids. The germline gives CDR1 MGHRA, CDR2 YSYEKL. The V end was cut by 1 base, the J end by 3 bases, with 22 bases between. The CDR3: CASSQVFGGREQIYNEQFF. CDR3 nucleotide sequence: TGCGCCAGCAGCCAAGTATTCGGAGGACGGGAGCAAATCTACAATGAGCAGTTCTTC.

The chain combines TRBV6-1 with TRBJ1-6, with a weak D call TRBD1 (5 bases). The germline V and J ends were trimmed by 4 bases and 7 bases, with 17 bases remaining between them. Per germline, CDR1 MNHNS and CDR2 SASEGT. The CDR3 loop spans 16 amino acids. As DNA, the CDR3 is TGTGCCAGCAGTGTTCAGGGATTCCGGAGGAATTCACCCCTCCACTTT. Encoded protein: CASSVQGFRRNSPLHF.

The rearrangement uses TRBV7-3 and TRBJ2-1, with 11 bases matching TRBD2. The CDR3 contains 15 residues. The V gene end was trimmed by 5 bases and the J gene end by 7 bases; junction bases not matched to a gene: 7. CDR1 and CDR2 (germline): SGHTA, FQGTGA. CDR3 amino acids: CASSALAGGSNEQFF. The CDR3 DNA reads as TGTGCCAGCAGCGCATTAGCGGGGGGGTCGAATGAGCAGTTCTTC.

This clone was observed once. The V gene is TRBV13, the J gene TRBJ1-3; D uncertain. In germline, CDR1 is PRHDT, CDR2 FYEKMQ (reference sequence). The CDR3 covers 16 residues. Trimming stripped 1 base from V and 0 bases from J, with 10 bases between. The CDR3 DNA reads TGTGCCAGCAGCTTAGCGGCAGGACTCTCTGGAAACACCATATATTTT. Translation: CASSLAAGLSGNTIYF. Based on the CDR3 plus reference TRBV13 and TRBJ1-3, the full variable domain is AAGVIQSPRHLIKEKRETATLKCYPIPRHDTVYWYQQGPGQDPQFLISFYEKMQSDKGSIPDRFSAQQFSDYHSELNMSSLELGDSALYFCASSLAAGLSGNTIYFGEGSWLTVV.

DNA for the CDR3: TGTGCCAGCAGCGTAGCAGGGATCACCGGGGAGCTGTTTTTT. This translates into CASSVAGITGELFF. This sequence joins TRBV9 and TRBJ2-2; D is possibly TRBD1 (5 bases). Germline V gives CDR1 SGDLS, CDR2 YYNGEE. Trimming shortened V by 0 bases and J by 4 bases, and 7 bases separated the two germline ends. The CDR3 length is 14 residues.

The rearrangement uses TRBV7-9 and TRBJ1-2; no clear D. The CDR3 runs 17 residues. Germline V gene lookup returns CDR1 SEHNR and CDR2 FQNEAQ (reference sequence). The ends were cut back, 4 bases at V and 3 bases at J, with 21 bases in the middle. The CDR3, as DNA: TGTGCCAGCAGCTCTACACAGAGTCCCCTCACTCACTATGGCTACACCTTC. Translated, it gives CASSSTQSPLTHYGYTF.

This clone showed up just once. The chain joins TRBV6-4 to TRBJ1-5; no clear D. CDR1 and CDR2 from the germline V gene are MRHNA and SNTAGT. Trimming took off 8 bases at V and 4 bases at J, with 12 bases between the two ends. The CDR3 spans 13 residues. The CDR3 loop is CASSLDGNQPQHF. CDR3 nucleotides: TGTGCCAGCTCCCTGGACGGGAATCAGCCCCAGCATTTT.

The chain joins TRBV5-4 to TRBJ2-3; D unclear. Trimming shortened V by 2 bases and J by 4 bases, and 5 bases separated the two germline ends. CDR3 length equals 12 residues. Germline lookup yields CDR1 SGHNT and CDR2 YYREEE (reference sequence). CDR3 DNA sequence: TGTGCCAGCAGCTTAGAAGCAGATACGCAGTATTTT. This translates into CASSLEADTQYF.

V and J are TRBV28 and TRBJ1-2; the D gene is possibly TRBD1 (5 bases). Trimming removed 6 bases at V and 4 bases at J, with 18 bases between. The CDR3 contains 15 residues. Germline V lookup: CDR1 MDHEN, CDR2 SYDVKM. The CDR3 nucleotides read TGTGCCAGCAGCCCAGGGTTAGGGGATTCCTATGGCTACACCTTC. Amino acids: CASSPGLGDSYGYTF.

The chain carries TRBV28 and TRBJ2-1; possible D gene TRBD1, 6 bases. The CDR3 is 15 amino acids. Germline V gene lookup returns CDR1 MDHEN and CDR2 SYDVKM. V was shortened by 6 bases and J by 3 bases, with 15 bases between the two germline ends. CDR3: CASRLNRVDYNEQFF. For the CDR3, the DNA is TGTGCCAGCAGATTAAACAGGGTGGACTACAATGAGCAGTTCTTC.

This rearrangement joins TRBV3-1 (or the pseudogene TRBV3-2) to TRBJ2-7; D possibly corresponds to TRBD1 (6 bases). Trimming left V 2 bases short and J 7 bases short, with 24 bases between. The CDR3 consists of 17 residues. Germline loops: CDR1 LGHDT, CDR2 YNNKEL (reference sequence). Here the CDR3 reads CASSQPATGNLVYEQYV. CDR3 sequence (DNA): TGTGCCAGCAGCCAACCAGCAACAGGGAATCTGGTGTATGAGCAGTACGTC.

The genes are TRBV19 and TRBJ1-2; weak D call: TRBD1 (6 bases). CDR1 and CDR2 from the germline V gene are LNHDA and SQIVND (reference sequence). The CDR3 loop spans 15 amino acids. V was shortened by 4 bases and J by 2 bases, with 14 bases between the two germline ends. CDR3 loop: CASSRMPTGNYGYTF. Here the CDR3 DNA reads TGTGCCAGTAGTAGGATGCCCACAGGGAACTATGGCTACACCTTC.

The V call is TRBV5-1, the J call TRBJ2-5; the match to TRBD1 covers 7 bases. Germline CDR1 SGHRS, CDR2 YFSETQ. CDR3 length: 13 residues. Trimming took 4 bases from V and 5 from J; bases not matched to a gene: 5. The CDR3, as DNA: TGCGCCAGCAGCACCGGGACAGAGGAGACCCAGTACTTC. Translating gives CASSTGTEETQYF.

The J gene is TRBJ1-2, the V gene TRBV18; TRBD1 matches 12 bases. The CDR3 has 15 residues. The junction had 3 bases not matched to a gene; V was cut back by 4 bases and J by 3 bases. Germline V CDR1 and CDR2: KGHSH, LQKENI. CDR3 nucleotide sequence: TGTGCCAGCTCACTGGGACAGGGGGCGGACTATGGCTACACCTTC. Translated, it gives CASSLGQGADYGYTF. Full variable domain (outside the CDR3, taken from reference TRBV18 and TRBJ1-2): NAGVMQNPRHLVRRRGQEARLRCSPMKGHSHVYWYRQLPEEGLKFMVYLQKENIIDESGMPKERFSAEFPKEGPSILRIQQVVRGDSAAYFCASSLGQGADYGYTFGSGTRLTVV.

This clone has just one count. V is TRBV6-5 and J is TRBJ1-5, with TRBD1 matching over 8 bases. The J segment lost 6 bases and the V segment lost 0 bases, leaving 4 bases of the junction unmatched. The germline gives CDR1 MNHEY, CDR2 SVGAGI. The CDR3 covers 15 residues. Here the CDR3 reads CASSYSSRGLQPQHF. DNA of the CDR3: TGTGCCAGCAGTTACTCGAGCAGGGGGCTTCAGCCCCAGCATTTT.